What follows are 7 T cell receptor beta chains derived from one specimen sequenced in a study of blood T cell repertoires in COVID-19 (dated by TCRdb to between 2020 and 2021). Receptor amplification or capture employed the immunoSEQ multiplex PCR assay. TCRdb stores this immuneACCESS table with in-frame sequences only. Part of the clones is absent; in the studies checked, under half of the shortfall reflects unresolved V genes, and no reason is known for the rest. The table for this sample lists approximately 280,000 clones; over 75% of them were counted only once. The leading ten clones occupy around 6.8% of the sample. The sample comprised peripheral blood. The receptors stem from a young woman with COVID-19, enrolled during active disease.

This chain links TRBV29-1 with TRBJ2-5, with 7 bases aligning to TRBD2. The CDR3 is 14 amino acids. The ends lost 4 bases at V and 1 base at J; junction bases unmatched: 6. The germline V gene has CDR1 SQVTM and CDR2 ANQGSEA. The CDR3 DNA follows: TGCAGCGTTGTATGGGGGGGGATCCAAGAGACCCAGTACTTC. Amino acids: CSVVWGGIQETQYF.

The chain carries TRBV9 and TRBJ2-1, with D tentatively TRBD2 (6 bases). The CDR3 sequence is 15 residues long. V was trimmed by 3 bases and J by 7 bases, leaving 17 bases between them. Looked up from germline, CDR1 is SGDLS and CDR2 is YYNGEE. The DNA for the CDR3 is TGTGCCAGCAGCGCAGAAGCGGTCCGGGGGAATGAGCAGTTCTTC. It specifies CASSAEAVRGNEQFF.

The CDR3 spells CASSRIGGGRTWEQYF. CDR3 DNA: TGTGCCAGCTCACGAATCGGTGGCGGGAGGACGTGGGAGCAGTACTTC. This chain links TRBV18 with TRBJ2-7, with 8 bases that match TRBD2. Germline lookup yields CDR1 KGHSH and CDR2 LQKENI. This CDR3 spans 16 amino acids. The trim removed 4 bases at V and 7 bases at J, leaving 15 bases unmatched.

The chain employs TRBV9 and TRBJ2-1, with a weak D call TRBD1 (6 bases). Trimming cost V 3 bases and J 6 bases, with 13 bases left between them. Germline V gives CDR1 SGDLS, CDR2 YYNGEE. This CDR3 contains 14 residues. For the CDR3, the DNA is TGTGCCAGCAGCGCCCAGCGAGGGGGCAATGAGCAGTTCTTC. Protein product: CASSAQRGGNEQFF.

This chain links TRBV6-5 with TRBJ2-2; TRBD1 matches 8 bases. Germline V CDR1 and CDR2: MNHEY, SVGAGI. The trim removed 6 bases at V and 1 base at J, leaving 4 bases unmatched. The CDR3 is 15 amino acids. The CDR3 coding sequence is TGTGCCAGCAGACGGGGGACAGGGAACACCGGGGAGCTGTTTTTT. Residues: CASRRGTGNTGELFF.

A single count supports this clone. This rearrangement joins TRBV7-8 to TRBJ1-1; no clear D. This CDR3 comprises 13 residues. The germline gives CDR1 SGHVS, CDR2 FQNEAQ. The V end lost 1 base, the J end lost 8 bases, and 11 bases lay between the germline ends. Here the CDR3 reads CASSLGREMEAFF. The CDR3, as DNA: TGTGCCAGCAGCTTAGGTCGGGAAATGGAAGCTTTCTTT.

CDR3 sequence: CASSVANYGYTF. The CDR3 coding sequence is TGTGCCAGCAGCGTAGCGAACTATGGCTACACCTTC. This chain links TRBV9 with TRBJ1-2; D not certain. This CDR3 comprises 12 residues. Looked up from germline, CDR1 is SGDLS and CDR2 is YYNGEE. Trimming stripped 0 bases from V and 2 bases from J, with 2 bases between.